Each of the 9 T cell receptor beta chains below was sequenced from the same sample in a study of T-cell memory formation after mild COVID-19. MiXCR was run by TCRdb on the 5' RACE reads, yielding one entry per CDR3 protein. The sample consists of hundreds of thousands of distinct CDR3 sequences, 15% of them appearing once. Material for sequencing was PBMCs or a T cell subset sorted from them (not recorded which). Receptors originate from an adult woman who had mild COVID-19 (a few samples of this study predate the infection). Cell type and time point are not known.

This CDR3 is CASRRESGVTYEQYF. For the CDR3, the DNA is TGTGCCAGCAGGCGAGAGAGCGGCGTAACTTACGAGCAGTACTTC. This chain links TRBV6-6 with TRBJ2-7; weak D call: TRBD2 (5 bases). Deletions cut 6 bases from V and 4 bases from J, with 19 bases between. This CDR3 contains 15 residues. The germline V gene encodes CDR1 MNHNY and CDR2 SVGAGI (reference sequence).

The chain joins TRBV9 to TRBJ2-1, with 9 bases matching TRBD2. V trimming: 2 bases; J trimming: 12 bases; junction bases outside the gene matches: 6. This CDR3 has 13 amino acids. Germline V lookup: CDR1 SGDLS, CDR2 YYNGEE. The CDR3: CASSVFSGGLQFF. The CDR3 DNA reads TGTGCCAGCAGCGTGTTTAGCGGGGGACTGCAGTTCTTC.

This clonotype was found a few times. The chain has TRBV25-1 and TRBJ1-6, with D possibly TRBD1 on 5 matching bases. Germline CDR1 reads MGHDK; CDR2 reads SYGVNS. This CDR3 has 15 residues. The germline V and J ends were trimmed by 3 bases and 9 bases, with 15 bases remaining between them. CDR3 protein: CASSDTRVIGSPLHF. The CDR3 DNA follows: TGTGCCAGCAGTGATACCAGGGTCATTGGTTCACCCCTCCACTTT. Full variable domain (outside the CDR3, taken from reference TRBV25-1 and TRBJ1-6): EADIYQTPRYLVIGTGKKITLECSQTMGHDKMYWYQQDPGMELHLIHYSYGVNSTEKGDLSSESTVSRIRTEHFPLTLESARPSHTSQYLCASSDTRVIGSPLHFGNGTRLTVT.

V gene TRBV24-1 combines with J gene TRBJ1-2, with TRBD1 identical over 8 bases. V lost 3 bases to trimming and J lost 2 bases; unmatched junction nucleotides: 7. This CDR3 has 16 amino acids. In germline, CDR1 is KGHDR, CDR2 SFDVKD. CDR3 in amino acids: CATSDTPGTGNYGYTF. The CDR3 DNA follows: TGTGCCACCAGTGATACCCCCGGGACAGGAAACTATGGCTACACCTTC.

This chain uses TRBV15 with TRBJ2-1, with no clear D. Trimming pared 8 bases from V and 2 bases from J, leaving 13 bases between. Germline lookup yields CDR1 LNHNV and CDR2 YYDKDF (reference sequence). The CDR3 extends over 14 amino acids. The DNA of the CDR3 is TGTGCCACCCGAAGAGATCGCCCCTACAATGAGCAGTTCTTC. This gives the protein CATRRDRPYNEQFF.

The gene calls are TRBV5-4 and TRBJ2-4, with D unresolved. The V and J ends lost 0 bases and 3 bases respectively, with 4 bases between them. CDR3 size: 13 residues. Germline V gives CDR1 SGHNT, CDR2 YYREEE (reference sequence). Here the CDR3 DNA reads TGTGCCAGCAGCTTGGTCGGCAAAAACATTCAGTACTTC. It specifies CASSLVGKNIQYF.

The V and J genes are TRBV20-1 and TRBJ2-2, with D possibly TRBD1 on 6 matching bases. V lost 6 bases and J lost 1, with 12 bases in between. The CDR3 length is 14 residues. CDR1 and CDR2 (germline): DFQATT, SNEGSKA (reference sequence). CDR3 bases: TGCAGTGCCGACAGGCCGATGAACACCGGGGAGCTGTTTTTT. Its protein product is CSADRPMNTGELFF.

This clonotype was detected ten times or more. The CDR3 nucleotides are TGTGCCAGCAGCACAGGGTCCTCAGGGGGAACGAACACCGGGGAGCTGTTTTTT. Protein product: CASSTGSSGGTNTGELFF. This chain connects TRBV21-1 to TRBJ2-2; the D segment call TRBD1 is taken from the table without a DNA check. TRBV21-1 represents a pseudogene. This CDR3 region has 18 residues.

The V gene is TRBV5-1, the J gene TRBJ1-2; 8 bases fit TRBD1. Germline values: CDR1 SGHRS, CDR2 YFSETQ. The CDR3 contains 15 residues. The junction had 3 bases not matched to a gene; V was cut back by 0 bases and J by 2 bases. The CDR3 region has the DNA TGCGCCAGCAGCTTGGCAGGGGGCCGCAACTATGGCTACACCTTC. Its translation is CASSLAGGRNYGYTF.